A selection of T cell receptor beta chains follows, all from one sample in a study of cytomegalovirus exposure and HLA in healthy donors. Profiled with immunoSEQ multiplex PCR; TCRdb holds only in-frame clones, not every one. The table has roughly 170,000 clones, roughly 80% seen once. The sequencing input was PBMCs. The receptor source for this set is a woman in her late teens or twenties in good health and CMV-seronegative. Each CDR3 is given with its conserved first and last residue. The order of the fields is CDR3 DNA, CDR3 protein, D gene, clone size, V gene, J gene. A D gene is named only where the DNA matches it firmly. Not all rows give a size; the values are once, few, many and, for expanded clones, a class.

CDR3nt: TGCGCCAGCAGCCCTCACAGGAAGACCTACAATGAGCAGTTCTTC
CDR3aa: CASSPHRKTYNEQFF
d_gene: -
abundance: -
v_gene: TRBV4-3
j_gene: TRBJ2-1

CDR3nt: TGTGCCAGTAGTACGAATGTGATCGGGACATGGGGCACAGATACGCAGTATTTT
CDR3aa: CASSTNVIGTWGTDTQYF
d_gene: -
abundance: -
v_gene: TRBV19
j_gene: TRBJ2-3

CDR3nt: TGCGCCAGCAGTTGGTCAGGGGGAGACTACGAGCAGTACTTC
CDR3aa: CASSWSGGDYEQYF
d_gene: TRBD1
abundance: -
v_gene: TRBV23-1
j_gene: TRBJ2-7

CDR3nt: TGCAGCGTTGTGAGACAGAGCTCCTACGAGCAGTACTTC
CDR3aa: CSVVRQSSYEQYF
d_gene: -
abundance: -
v_gene: TRBV29-1
j_gene: TRBJ2-7

CDR3nt: TGTGCCAGTAGTTCCCATAGCGGGAGGACCAATGAGCAGTTCTTC
CDR3aa: CASSSHSGRTNEQFF
d_gene: TRBD2
abundance: -
v_gene: TRBV19
j_gene: TRBJ2-1

CDR3nt: TGCGCCAGCAGCTTGGGGCTAGCGGGAGGACTCGTAAGCTCCTACGAGCAGTACTTC
CDR3aa: CASSLGLAGGLVSSYEQYF
d_gene: TRBD2
abundance: once
v_gene: TRBV5-1
j_gene: TRBJ2-7

CDR3nt: TGTGCCAGCAGTCATGACACGTACAATGAGCAGTTCTTC
CDR3aa: CASSHDTYNEQFF
d_gene: -
abundance: -
v_gene: TRBV28
j_gene: TRBJ2-1

CDR3nt: TGTGCCAGTAGCGAGCTGACCGCCGGGTACCAGCCCCAGCATTTT
CDR3aa: CASSELTAGYQPQHF
d_gene: -
abundance: -
v_gene: TRBV19
j_gene: TRBJ1-5

CDR3nt: TGTGCCAGCAGCTTGGGGGCAGCGGGAGGCCCTCAAGAGACCCAGTACTTC
CDR3aa: CASSLGAAGGPQETQYF
d_gene: TRBD2
abundance: few
v_gene: TRBV5-4
j_gene: TRBJ2-5

CDR3nt: TGTGCCAGCAGCTTGGACCCGGGAGTTTCCTACAATGAGCAGTTCTTC
CDR3aa: CASSLDPGVSYNEQFF
d_gene: -
abundance: -
v_gene: TRBV5-4
j_gene: TRBJ2-1

CDR3nt: TGTGCCAGCAGCTTAAGCCCTCAGCAGGGGGAGCAGTACTTC
CDR3aa: CASSLSPQQGEQYF
d_gene: -
abundance: -
v_gene: TRBV7-2
j_gene: TRBJ2-7

CDR3nt: TGTGCCAGCAGTGAAAGGGCTAGCGGAAGAGATACGCAGTATTTT
CDR3aa: CASSERASGRDTQYF
d_gene: TRBD2
abundance: few
v_gene: TRBV6-4
j_gene: TRBJ2-3

CDR3nt: TGCGCCAGCAGCTTGGTGCCGGGAGTGGGAGCCAAAAACATTCAGTACTTC
CDR3aa: CASSLVPGVGAKNIQYF
d_gene: -
abundance: -
v_gene: TRBV5-1
j_gene: TRBJ2-4

CDR3nt: TGTGCCAGCAGCGTAGCCCCCGCTTCCGGGGGCTACGAGCAGTACTTC
CDR3aa: CASSVAPASGGYEQYF
d_gene: -
abundance: -
v_gene: TRBV9
j_gene: TRBJ2-7

CDR3nt: TGTGCCAGCAGCTTGGGACAGGGAATTACCTACGAGCAGTACTTC
CDR3aa: CASSLGQGITYEQYF
d_gene: TRBD1
abundance: -
v_gene: TRBV7-2
j_gene: TRBJ2-7

CDR3nt: TGTGCCAGCAGCTTAGTCCTAGCGTCAATTGAGCAGTTCTTC
CDR3aa: CASSLVLASIEQFF
d_gene: -
abundance: -
v_gene: TRBV7-8
j_gene: TRBJ2-1

CDR3nt: TGCGCCAGCAGCCAGGGACCCGGCGGGGGGGTGTCCTACAATGAGCAGTTCTTC
CDR3aa: CASSQGPGGGVSYNEQFF
d_gene: TRBD2
abundance: -
v_gene: TRBV4-1
j_gene: TRBJ2-1

CDR3nt: TGCGCCAGCAGCCAAGATAGTGCGGGAGGAGTCACAGATACGCAGTATTTT
CDR3aa: CASSQDSAGGVTDTQYF
d_gene: TRBD2
abundance: -
v_gene: TRBV4-1
j_gene: TRBJ2-3

CDR3nt: TGTGCCAGCAGTGATTTGGACATAAATTCACCCCTCCACTTT
CDR3aa: CASSDLDINSPLHF
d_gene: -
abundance: -
v_gene: TRBV2
j_gene: TRBJ1-6

CDR3nt: TGTGCCAGCAGCCCGACAGAGAACACTGAAGCTTTCTTT
CDR3aa: CASSPTENTEAFF
d_gene: -
abundance: -
v_gene: TRBV6-5
j_gene: TRBJ1-1

CDR3nt: TGTGCCAGCAGCCGTCCCGGGACTAGCGGGAGGCCTAATGAGCAGTTCTTC
CDR3aa: CASSRPGTSGRPNEQFF
d_gene: TRBD2
abundance: once
v_gene: TRBV7-9
j_gene: TRBJ2-1

CDR3nt: TGTGCCAGCAGCCTGGCAGTTACGACTAATGAAAAACTGTTTTTT
CDR3aa: CASSLAVTTNEKLFF
d_gene: -
abundance: -
v_gene: TRBV5-5
j_gene: TRBJ1-4

CDR3nt: TGTGCCAGCAGTCTCGGACTAGCGGAAGAGACCCAGTACTTC
CDR3aa: CASSLGLAEETQYF
d_gene: TRBD2
abundance: -
v_gene: TRBV28
j_gene: TRBJ2-5

CDR3nt: TGTGCCAGTACCAGGTTTGCAACTAATGAAAAACTGTTTTTT
CDR3aa: CASTRFATNEKLFF
d_gene: -
abundance: -
v_gene: TRBV19
j_gene: TRBJ1-4

CDR3nt: TGTGCCAGTAGTATGAGCGGGGGGGATCAGCCCCAGCATTTT
CDR3aa: CASSMSGGDQPQHF
d_gene: -
abundance: -
v_gene: TRBV19
j_gene: TRBJ1-5

CDR3nt: TGCAGCGGGTCGGTGGGGCAGGGAACAGGTGAGCAGTTCTTC
CDR3aa: CSGSVGQGTGEQFF
d_gene: -
abundance: few
v_gene: TRBV29-1
j_gene: TRBJ2-1

CDR3nt: TGTGCCAGCAGCTTGGAAGGACTAGGCACAGATACGCAGTATTTT
CDR3aa: CASSLEGLGTDTQYF
d_gene: TRBD2
abundance: -
v_gene: TRBV5-6
j_gene: TRBJ2-3

CDR3nt: TGTGCTAGTGGTTTGGTACTGGCAGGCTACAATCAGCCCCAGCATTTT
CDR3aa: CASGLVLAGYNQPQHF
d_gene: -
abundance: -
v_gene: TRBV12-5
j_gene: TRBJ1-5

CDR3nt: TGTGCCAGTAGGTCTGTCGGACAGGGGTTACGGGCCAACGTCCTGACTTTC
CDR3aa: CASRSVGQGLRANVLTF
d_gene: TRBD1
abundance: -
v_gene: TRBV19
j_gene: TRBJ2-6

CDR3nt: TGTGCCAGCAGCACAGGACTAGCGGGCCACAATGAGCAGTTCTTC
CDR3aa: CASSTGLAGHNEQFF
d_gene: TRBD2
abundance: few
v_gene: TRBV7-2
j_gene: TRBJ2-1

CDR3nt: TGTGCCAGCAGTAGCGTGAGGCAGTACTTC
CDR3aa: CASSSVRQYF
d_gene: -
abundance: -
v_gene: TRBV28
j_gene: TRBJ2-5

CDR3nt: TGTGCCAGCTCATCGGGACTAGCGGGATCGAACACCGGGGAGCTGTTTTTT
CDR3aa: CASSSGLAGSNTGELFF
d_gene: TRBD2
abundance: -
v_gene: TRBV18
j_gene: TRBJ2-2

CDR3nt: TGTGCCAGCAGCTTAACGCCTCCGACTAGCGGGAGTTCGGGTGAGCAGTTCTTC
CDR3aa: CASSLTPPTSGSSGEQFF
d_gene: TRBD2
abundance: -
v_gene: TRBV7-3
j_gene: TRBJ2-1

CDR3nt: TGCGCCAGCAGCCTTAGTGCACAGGGATCTCGCGGCTACACCTTC
CDR3aa: CASSLSAQGSRGYTF
d_gene: -
abundance: -
v_gene: TRBV4-1
j_gene: TRBJ1-2

CDR3nt: TGTGCCAGCAGTCCGTGGATGCGGGAGACCCAGTACTTC
CDR3aa: CASSPWMRETQYF
d_gene: -
abundance: -
v_gene: TRBV2
j_gene: TRBJ2-5

CDR3nt: TGTGCCAGCAGCCAGGGACAGATAGCGGGAGGAGTCGTTCAAGAGACCCAGTACTTC
CDR3aa: CASSQGQIAGGVVQETQYF
d_gene: TRBD2
abundance: once
v_gene: TRBV11-2
j_gene: TRBJ2-5

CDR3nt: TGTGCCAGCAGCTGGCTGGAGACCCAGTACTTC
CDR3aa: CASSWLETQYF
d_gene: -
abundance: -
v_gene: TRBV6-5
j_gene: TRBJ2-5

CDR3nt: TGTGCCACCAGCAGAGGACAGGGGAGAGAGACCCAGTACTTC
CDR3aa: CATSRGQGRETQYF
d_gene: TRBD1
abundance: few
v_gene: TRBV15
j_gene: TRBJ2-5

CDR3nt: TGCGCCAGCAGCATAACATCAGACTCCTACGAGCAGTACTTC
CDR3aa: CASSITSDSYEQYF
d_gene: -
abundance: few
v_gene: TRBV4-3
j_gene: TRBJ2-7

CDR3nt: TGTGCCAGCAGCCCTAAGCCCGGGGACAGATCCACAGATACGCAGTATTTT
CDR3aa: CASSPKPGDRSTDTQYF
d_gene: TRBD1
abundance: -
v_gene: TRBV9
j_gene: TRBJ2-3

CDR3nt: TGTGCCAGCCCTGGGGAGCTAGGACTGGACGGCTACACCTTC
CDR3aa: CASPGELGLDGYTF
d_gene: -
abundance: -
v_gene: TRBV2
j_gene: TRBJ1-2

CDR3nt: TGTGCCTGGAGTTCCATGGTGGGGGCCAACACTGAAGCTTTCTTT
CDR3aa: CAWSSMVGANTEAFF
d_gene: -
abundance: -
v_gene: TRBV30
j_gene: TRBJ1-1

CDR3nt: TGTGCCAGCAGCCAATCGGGACTAGCGGGAGTTGTTGAGCAGTTCTTC
CDR3aa: CASSQSGLAGVVEQFF
d_gene: TRBD2
abundance: -
v_gene: TRBV4-2
j_gene: TRBJ2-1

CDR3nt: TGTGCCAGCTCACCCTTGGAGGGCACAGATACGCAGTATTTT
CDR3aa: CASSPLEGTDTQYF
d_gene: -
abundance: -
v_gene: TRBV18
j_gene: TRBJ2-3

CDR3nt: TGCAGCGTGGGGACAGGGGGGAATCAGCCCCAGCATTTT
CDR3aa: CSVGTGGNQPQHF
d_gene: TRBD1
abundance: -
v_gene: TRBV29-1
j_gene: TRBJ1-5

CDR3nt: TGCGCCAGCAGCTTGGCTTCGGGAGGCTACACCTTC
CDR3aa: CASSLASGGYTF
d_gene: -
abundance: -
v_gene: TRBV5-1
j_gene: TRBJ1-2

CDR3nt: TGTGCCAGCAGTTACGACAGGGAGCGGTCACCCCTCCACTTT
CDR3aa: CASSYDRERSPLHF
d_gene: TRBD1
abundance: -
v_gene: TRBV6-5
j_gene: TRBJ1-6

CDR3nt: TGTGCAAGTCGCTTAGCGCACTGGCGGGAAGCCTACGAGCAGTACTTC
CDR3aa: CASRLAHWREAYEQYF
d_gene: -
abundance: -
v_gene: TRBV12-2
j_gene: TRBJ2-7

CDR3nt: TGTGCCAGCGGAGTTGGGGAAAAACTGTTTTTT
CDR3aa: CASGVGEKLFF
d_gene: -
abundance: -
v_gene: TRBV2
j_gene: TRBJ1-4

CDR3nt: TGCAGTGCTAGGGAAGCGGAGACCCAGTACTTC
CDR3aa: CSAREAETQYF
d_gene: -
abundance: -
v_gene: TRBV20-1
j_gene: TRBJ2-5

CDR3nt: TGTGCCATCAGTGCTACAGGTTATCACACCGGGGAGCTGTTTTTT
CDR3aa: CAISATGYHTGELFF
d_gene: -
abundance: few
v_gene: TRBV10-3
j_gene: TRBJ2-2

CDR3nt: TGTGCCATCACGGGGGTGGAGACCCAGTACTTC
CDR3aa: CAITGVETQYF
d_gene: -
abundance: -
v_gene: TRBV28
j_gene: TRBJ2-5

CDR3nt: TGCGCCAGCAGCTTTTTATTCCGGGAGAAGCACACTGAAGCTTTCTTT
CDR3aa: CASSFLFREKHTEAFF
d_gene: -
abundance: -
v_gene: TRBV5-1
j_gene: TRBJ1-1

CDR3nt: TGTGCCAGCAGGCCACCGGGACTCCCCTCGGGAGAGCAGTTCTTC
CDR3aa: CASRPPGLPSGEQFF
d_gene: -
abundance: -
v_gene: TRBV7-8
j_gene: TRBJ2-1

CDR3nt: TGTGCCAGCAGCCCACCTATGGGAGGAGTTAACAATGAGCAGTTCTTC
CDR3aa: CASSPPMGGVNNEQFF
d_gene: -
abundance: -
v_gene: TRBV28
j_gene: TRBJ2-1

CDR3nt: TGTGCCAGTAGTATACAGGCAGGGGCTATTAACGAGCAGTACTTC
CDR3aa: CASSIQAGAINEQYF
d_gene: -
abundance: -
v_gene: TRBV19
j_gene: TRBJ2-7

CDR3nt: TGCGCCAGCAGCCAAGCTCTAGCGGGTAGCACAGATACGCAGTATTTT
CDR3aa: CASSQALAGSTDTQYF
d_gene: TRBD2
abundance: -
v_gene: TRBV4-1
j_gene: TRBJ2-3

CDR3nt: TGTGCCAGCAGGCCCCAAACAGTAACCTACGAGCAGTACTTC
CDR3aa: CASRPQTVTYEQYF
d_gene: -
abundance: -
v_gene: TRBV28
j_gene: TRBJ2-7

CDR3nt: TGTGCCAGCAGCCTACACCAGGCAGGGGCCTACAATGAGCAGTTCTTC
CDR3aa: CASSLHQAGAYNEQFF
d_gene: -
abundance: -
v_gene: TRBV5-5
j_gene: TRBJ2-1